Detailed here is one T cell receptor (beta chain). Its antigen is not known. These data belong to a study of cytomegalovirus exposure and HLA in healthy donors. The CDR3 runs to 14 residues. Germline values: CDR1 MNHEY, CDR2 SVGAGI. The germline V and J ends were trimmed by 1 base and 5 bases, with 11 bases remaining between them. Amplification used 60 Vbeta primers and 13 Jbeta primers. Libraries were prepared by immunoSEQ multiplex PCR; TCRdb keeps only in-frame clonotypes and omits some of them. The table records about 170,000 clones, about 80% of them present only once. Findings and caveats of the study: In a later analysis, CMV-associated beta chains were mostly HLA-associated, it appeared.

Sequenced sample: PBMCs. The V gene is TRBV6-5, the J gene TRBJ2-5; weak D call: TRBD1 (6 bases). This TCR was recovered from a woman aged 30 to 39 in good health and CMV-seropositive. CDR3 sequence (DNA): TGTGCCAGCAGTTACTTGGCAGGGGAGGAGACCCAGTACTTC. Protein sequence: CASSYLAGEETQYF.